This T cell receptor (beta chain) was observed in a study of a mutant IDH1 vaccine in newly diagnosed glioma. Study overall: Patients under treatment included about 60% males and approximately 40% females and had a mean age of approximately 43 years. Pretreatment consisted of radiotherapy, temozolomide, or both, with most receiving both.

Sequencing was performed with immunoSEQ multiplex PCR; in TCRdb, only in-frame clones are kept and a portion is missing. The sample holds around 34,000 clones, roughly 76% seen once. In regard to this clone: The antigen is unknown.

Points from the study as a whole: Pseudoprogression seemingly bore no relation to changes in top peripheral T cell clonotypes.

Documented time point: week 23, last vaccination. Alongside topical imiquimod, each dose of vaccine comprised 300 ug of mutant IDH1 20-mer peptide. The donor cohort comprised cases of new WHO grade 3 or 4 IDH1-mutant, ATRX-lost astrocytoma. The sequenced sample was PBMCs, obtained from a glioma patient whose treatment included an IDH1 peptide vaccine. The receptor was isolated from a man in his forties or fifties with glioma.

The CDR3 DNA reads as TGTGCCAAGAACCCAACGGGGGGGAACACCGGGGAGCTGTTTTTT. Translating gives CAKNPTGGNTGELFF. The V call is TRBV2, the J call TRBJ2-2, with 7 positions matching TRBD2. The CDR3 sequence is 15 residues long. V was pared by 10 bases and J by 1 base, with 9 bases of the junction left unmatched. The germline CDR1 and CDR2 sequences are SNHLY and FYNNEI.